This TCR beta chain was obtained from a study of regulatory T cells in long-lasting Graves disease. About the research overall: New Graves' disease cases had less than 3 months of antithyroid drugs.

This clonotype came up a few times. A much larger clone lies a single base off, so this may be a read error. Germline V gene sequence: CDR1 SNHLY, CDR2 FYNNEI. The CDR3 is made up of 14 amino acids. The time point denotes: newly diagnosed GD, antithyroid drugs for less than 3 months. The TCR library was prepared using RNA isolated from PBMCs. According to the study, TCR beta libraries were built with iRepertoire HTBI primers and CDR3-region Arm-PCR. Via MiXCR, TCRdb re-called the multiplex PCR reads, giving one row per CDR3 protein. The table records roughly 560,000 distinct CDR3 sequences, about 16% of them present only once. Separately, the same data were catalogued under a study of T cells in Graves' hyperthyroidism and ophthalmopathy.

This chain connects TRBV2 to TRBJ2-3; 7 nucleotides match TRBD2. This clonotype originated in a woman aged 35-65 years with Graves disease. The sample was peripheral blood mononuclear cells (PBMCs), taken at new diagnosis, from a patient treated with antithyroid drugs. The CDR3 loop reads CASGQAGTGATRYF. The CDR3 region has the DNA TGTGCCAGCGGGCAAGCGGGGACTGGCGCTACGCGGTATTTT. Filled out from reference TRBV2 and TRBJ2-3, the complete variable domain reads EPEVTQTPSHQVTQMGQEVILRCVPISNHLYFYWYRQILGQKVEFLVSFYNNEISEKSEIFDDQFSVERPDGSNFTLKIRSTKLEDSAMYFCASGQAGTGATRYFGPGTRLTVL.